This entry lists 10 T cell receptor beta chains sequenced from one sample in a study of cytomegalovirus exposure and HLA in healthy donors (dated by TCRdb to between 2016 and 2019). The library relied on the immunoSEQ multiplex PCR assay. For the multiplex PCR, a mixture combining 60 forward primers for TCR Vbeta segments and 13 reverse primers for TCR Jbeta segments was used. TCRdb re-hosts the immuneACCESS table, in-frame sequences only. Its copies lack some clones; in the studies checked, an unresolved V gene accounts for under half of them, and the cause for the rest is not known. The sample yields 90,000 to 120,000 clones; roughly 73% were counted once. The top ten constitute 7.5% to 9% of the sample. Input material: PBMCs. The origin of the receptors is a man under 40 in good health and CMV-seronegative.

About this clone: Sequence at one end of the junction differs from germline and may be a read error. The V gene is TRBV27, the J gene TRBJ2-3; 9 bases agree with TRBD1. CDR1 MNHEY and CDR2 SMNVEV come from the germline V gene (reference sequence). The CDR3 length is 15 residues. The CDR3 nucleotides read TGTGCCAGCAGTTCTCTAGGGACAGGGATAGATACGCAGTGTTTT. Protein: CASSSLGTGIDTQCF.

The chain joins TRBV28 to TRBJ1-1; maybe TRBD1 (5 bases). This CDR3 comprises 13 residues. Trimming pared 6 bases from V and 1 base from J, leaving 9 bases between. Looked up from germline, CDR1 is MDHEN and CDR2 is SYDVKM. In DNA, the CDR3 is TGTGCCAGCAGACTGGGGCCGAACACTGAAGCTTTCTTT. Translated: CASRLGPNTEAFF.

In the case of this clone: Mismatch with germline at one junction end may stem from a read error. This sequence joins TRBV4-1 and TRBJ1-2; TRBD1 matches at 8 bases. The germline V gene encodes CDR1 MGHRA and CDR2 YSYEKL. This CDR3 comprises 17 residues. CDR3 sequence: CASSQDSQDRAARSLAF. The CDR3 DNA follows: TGCGCCAGCAGCCAAGATTCCCAGGACAGGGCGGCAAGGTCGTTGGCCTTC.

The chain couples TRBV7-3 to TRBJ1-3; D unresolved. The CDR3 is 13 residues long. The germline gives CDR1 SGHTA, CDR2 FQGTGA. Trimming cost V 3 bases and J 4 bases, with 7 bases left between them. CDR3 bases: TGTGCCAGCAGCTTGACTCCGGGAAACACCATATATTTT. This translates into CASSLTPGNTIYF.

This clone was detected only once. The chain recombines TRBV4-2 with TRBJ1-5; TRBD1 agrees at 9 bases. With V trimmed by 3 bases and J by 4 bases, 4 bases remained unmatched. This CDR3 is 15 amino acids long. Germline V lookup: CDR1 LGHNA, CDR2 YNFKEQ. The CDR3 region is CASSQTDRGNQPQHF. The CDR3 nucleotides read TGTGCCAGCAGCCAGACTGACAGGGGGAATCAGCCCCAGCATTTT.

The V gene is TRBV29-1, the J gene TRBJ2-2; a possible D gene is TRBD2 (6 bases). V dropped 7 bases and J dropped 0 bases, with 9 bases sitting between them. The length of the CDR3 is 13 residues. Germline CDR1 reads SQVTM; CDR2 reads ANQGSEA. CDR3 in DNA: TGCAGCGGGGGGGACTCGAACACCGGGGAGCTGTTTTTT. This encodes CSGGDSNTGELFF.

The chain carries TRBV18 and TRBJ2-7; TRBD2 matches at 11 bases. Unmatched junction bases numbered 3, after V lost 1 base and J lost 4 bases. CDR3 length equals 15 residues. Germline V gives CDR1 KGHSH, CDR2 LQKENI. The CDR3 loop is CASSPRSGRVYEQYF. In DNA, the CDR3 is TGTGCCAGCTCACCACGTAGCGGGAGGGTATACGAGCAGTACTTC.

The sample holds a few counts of this clone. This chain uses TRBV9 with TRBJ2-5; TRBD1 is a possible D gene (6 bases). This CDR3 region has 14 residues. V lost 5 bases and J lost 4, with 15 bases in between. Germline V gene data show CDR1 as SGDLS and CDR2 as YYNGEE. The CDR3 is CASSYKGGGETQYF. The CDR3 nucleotides read TGTGCCAGCAGTTATAAAGGGGGTGGAGAGACCCAGTACTTC.

This clone is a singleton in its sample. V is TRBV28 and J is TRBJ1-1, with 7 bases identical to TRBD1. This CDR3 contains 13 residues. CDR1 MDHEN and CDR2 SYDVKM come from the germline V gene. The J segment lost 6 bases and the V segment lost 5 bases, leaving 6 bases of the junction unmatched. In nucleotides, the CDR3 is TGTGCCAGCAGTCGGACAGGCGCATCTGAAGCTTTCTTT. Protein: CASSRTGASEAFF.

V is TRBV19 and J is TRBJ2-5; 10 bases are shared with TRBD2. Looked up from germline, CDR1 is LNHDA and CDR2 is SQIVND (reference sequence). V was clipped by 4 bases and J by 5 bases; unmatched bases: 7. CDR3 size: 15 residues. In nucleotides, the CDR3 is TGTGCCAGTAGTACCCAAGGACTAGCGGTTGAGACCCAGTACTTC. It is translated as CASSTQGLAVETQYF.